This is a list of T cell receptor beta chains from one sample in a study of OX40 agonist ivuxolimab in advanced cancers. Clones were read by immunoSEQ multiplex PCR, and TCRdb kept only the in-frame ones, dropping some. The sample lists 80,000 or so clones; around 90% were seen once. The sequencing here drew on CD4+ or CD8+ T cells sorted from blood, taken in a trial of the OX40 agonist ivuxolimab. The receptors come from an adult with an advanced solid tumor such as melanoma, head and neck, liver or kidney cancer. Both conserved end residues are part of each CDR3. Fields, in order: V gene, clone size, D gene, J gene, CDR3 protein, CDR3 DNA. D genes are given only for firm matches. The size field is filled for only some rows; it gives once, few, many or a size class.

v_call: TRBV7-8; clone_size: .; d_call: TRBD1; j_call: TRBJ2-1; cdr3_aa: CASSSRQGGEQFF; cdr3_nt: TGTGCCAGCAGCTCGAGACAGGGGGGCGAGCAGTTCTTC
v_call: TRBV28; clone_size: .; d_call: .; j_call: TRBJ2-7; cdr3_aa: CASRSPGQGKGHEQYF; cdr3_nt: TGTGCCAGCCGTTCGCCAGGGCAGGGAAAAGGTCACGAGCAGTACTTC
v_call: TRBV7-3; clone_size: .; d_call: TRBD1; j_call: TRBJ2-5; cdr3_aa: CASSPRQGWQETQYF; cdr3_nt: TGTGCCAGCAGCCCCCGACAGGGTTGGCAAGAGACCCAGTACTTC
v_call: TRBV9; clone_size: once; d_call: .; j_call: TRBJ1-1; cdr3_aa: CASSVEVNTEAFF; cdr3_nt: TGTGCCAGCAGCGTAGAGGTGAACACTGAAGCTTTCTTT
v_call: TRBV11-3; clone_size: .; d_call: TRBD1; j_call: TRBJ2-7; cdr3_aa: CASSLGGQGPYEQYF; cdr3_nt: TGTGCCAGCAGCTTAGGGGGACAGGGGCCCTACGAGCAGTACTTC
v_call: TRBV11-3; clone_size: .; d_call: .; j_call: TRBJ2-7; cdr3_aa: CASSLWGSSPGGQYF; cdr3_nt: TGTGCCAGCAGCTTATGGGGGTCTTCTCCTGGAGGGCAGTACTTC
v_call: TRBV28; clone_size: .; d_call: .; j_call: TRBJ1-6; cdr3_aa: CASKNRRARSNSPLHF; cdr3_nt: TGTGCCAGCAAAAATCGCAGGGCAAGAAGTAATTCACCCCTCCACTTT
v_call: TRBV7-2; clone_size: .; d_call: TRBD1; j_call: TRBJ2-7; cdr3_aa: CASSFRDRGYEQYF; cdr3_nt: TGTGCCAGCAGCTTTCGGGACAGGGGCTACGAGCAGTACTTC
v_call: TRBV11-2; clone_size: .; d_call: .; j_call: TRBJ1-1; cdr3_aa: CASSLALTVGAFF; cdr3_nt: TGTGCCAGCAGCTTAGCCCTGACAGTCGGAGCTTTCTTT
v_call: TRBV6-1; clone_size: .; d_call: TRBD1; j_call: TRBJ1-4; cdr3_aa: CASKSNTGGTEKLFF; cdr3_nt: TGTGCCAGCAAATCAAATACAGGGGGCACTGAAAAACTGTTTTTT
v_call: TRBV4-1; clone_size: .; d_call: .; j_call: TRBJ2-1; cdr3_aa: CASSQGDLLAAYNEQFF; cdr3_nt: TGCGCCAGCAGCCAAGGGGATTTACTAGCAGCCTACAATGAGCAGTTCTTC
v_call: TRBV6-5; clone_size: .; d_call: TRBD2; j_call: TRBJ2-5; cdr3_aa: CASSYQRGETQYF; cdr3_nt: TGTGCCAGCAGTTACCAGCGGGGGGAGACCCAGTACTTC
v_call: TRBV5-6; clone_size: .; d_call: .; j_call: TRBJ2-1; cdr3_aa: CASSLLGNEQFF; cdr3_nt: TGTGCCAGCAGCTTGCTAGGCAATGAGCAGTTCTTC
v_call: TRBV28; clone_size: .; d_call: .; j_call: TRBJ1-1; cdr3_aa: CASSPPLGYGLEAFF; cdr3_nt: TGTGCCAGCAGTCCCCCATTAGGATACGGCCTTGAAGCTTTCTTT
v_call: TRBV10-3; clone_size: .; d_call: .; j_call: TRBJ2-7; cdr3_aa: CAIRAGGIRNEQYF; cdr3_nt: TGTGCCATCAGGGCAGGGGGGATAAGGAACGAGCAGTACTTC
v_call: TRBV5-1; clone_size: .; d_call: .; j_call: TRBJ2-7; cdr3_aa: CASSLEGTGYEQYF; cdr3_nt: TGCGCCAGCAGCTTGGAGGGTACGGGGTACGAGCAGTACTTC
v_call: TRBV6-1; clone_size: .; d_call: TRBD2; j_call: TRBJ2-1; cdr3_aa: CASSESSGDYNEQFF; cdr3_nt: TGTGCCAGCAGTGAAAGTAGCGGGGACTACAATGAGCAGTTCTTC
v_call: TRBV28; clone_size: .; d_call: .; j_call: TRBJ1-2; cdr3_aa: CASRDSYGYTF; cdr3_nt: TGTGCCAGCAGGGACAGCTATGGCTACACCTTC
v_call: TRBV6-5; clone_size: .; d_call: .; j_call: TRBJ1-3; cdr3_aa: CASSESAVWCF; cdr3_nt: TGTGCCAGCAGTGAATCTGCGGTCTGGTGTTTT
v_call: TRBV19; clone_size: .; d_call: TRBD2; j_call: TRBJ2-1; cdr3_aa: CASSTGTSGSWGAEQFF; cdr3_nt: TGTGCCAGTAGTACCGGGACTAGCGGGAGTTGGGGGGCTGAGCAGTTCTTC
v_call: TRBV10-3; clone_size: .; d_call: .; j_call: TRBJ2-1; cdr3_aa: CATSPPVSYNEQFF; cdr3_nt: TGTGCCACCAGCCCCCCGGTTTCCTACAATGAGCAGTTCTTC
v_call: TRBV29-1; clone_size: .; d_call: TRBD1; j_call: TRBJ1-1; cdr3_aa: CSVEIPRGIGNTEAFF; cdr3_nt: TGCAGCGTTGAAATCCCCAGGGGGATAGGGAACACTGAAGCTTTCTTT
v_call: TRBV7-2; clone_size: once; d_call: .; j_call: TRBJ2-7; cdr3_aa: CASSLWGSSPGGQYF; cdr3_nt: TGTGCCAGCAGCTTATGGGGGTCTTCTCCTGGAGGGCAGTACTTC
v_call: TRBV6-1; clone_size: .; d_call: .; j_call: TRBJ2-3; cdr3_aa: CASSEARVLISDTQYF; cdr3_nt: TGTGCCAGCAGTGAAGCTAGGGTACTTATTTCGGATACGCAGTATTTT